This TCR beta chain was profiled in a study of blood T cells in healthy people across ages. Across the study: Capturing about one barcoded beta molecule per two T cells was achieved by template switching.

Primers used in a second PCR of roughly 7 to 12 cycles were a sample-barcoded 5' primer and a J-beta primer mix. Carrying 12 random nucleotides, a template-switch adaptor labeled each individual cDNA molecule. MiXCR, applied by TCRdb to the 5' RACE reads, yields one record per CDR3 protein. The data show about 810,000 distinct CDR3 sequences, 35% to 40% seen once. The CDR3 is 15 amino acids. Germline V gene sequence: CDR1 MDHEN, CDR2 SYDVKM. The sample consisted of blood. The chain recombines TRBV28 with TRBJ2-4; D tentatively fits TRBD1 or TRBD2 (6 bases each). The J call may be incorrect, as the DNA end agrees better with TRBJ2-7. This TCR derives from a man between 18 and 29 years old in good health. This chain's CDR3 is CASSPTRRGAYEQYF. Written as DNA, the CDR3 is TGTGCCAGCAGCCCTACCCGAAGGGGGGCATACGAGCAGTACTTC.